This T cell receptor beta chain is from a study of T cell responses to AZD1222 COVID-19 vaccine. Remarks on this clone: What it binds is not known.

The study, taken as a whole, reports: Only a handful of AZD1222 recipients tested seropositive at baseline. Clonal diversity may have been underestimated in mostly white British donors. Distributed over spike, vaccine-associated CD4 TCRs predominated at 160-218 and 743-854.

Profiled with immunoSEQ multiplex PCR; TCRdb holds only in-frame clones, not every one. The table includes about 110,000 clones, about 95% detected once. It was second doses at about 4 or about 12 weeks that were pooled. This sequence was found in an adult who received the AZD1222 COVID-19 vaccine. Here the sequenced sample was peripheral blood, taken 28 days after the second AZD1222 dose.

The CDR3 bases are TGTGCCACCCCCTACGAGCAGTACTTC. Its translation: CATPYEQYF. The V call is TRBV27, the J call TRBJ2-7, with no clear D. CDR1 MNHEY and CDR2 SMNVEV come from the germline V gene (reference sequence). The CDR3 sequence is 9 residues long. V dropped 10 bases and J dropped 2 bases, with 3 bases sitting between them.